The rows below give T cell receptor beta chains drawn from one sample of a study of cytomegalovirus exposure and HLA in healthy donors. Here immunoSEQ multiplex PCR was the method, and the copy in TCRdb shows in-frame clones only, minus some. There are approximately 110,000 clones in the sample, with 3.6% held by the top ten. The source material was PBMCs. Receptor source: a young man in good health and CMV-seronegative. Each CDR3 is given with its conserved first and last residue. Fields, in order: CDR3 length, D gene, V gene, J gene, CDR3 protein, CDR3 DNA. D genes are given only for firm matches.

14,TRBD1,TRBV29-1,TRBJ1-4,CSVERQGIRGKLFF,TGCAGCGTTGAAAGACAGGGTATTAGAGGAAAACTGTTTTTT
12,TRBD1,TRBV19,TRBJ1-2,CASNPAGGGYTF,TGTGCCAGTAATCCGGCAGGGGGCGGCTACACCTTC
17,TRBD2,TRBV27,TRBJ2-3,CASSTSLLAGTTDTQYF,TGTGCCAGCAGTACGTCCCTCCTAGCGGGAACCACAGATACGCAGTATTTT
12,TRBD1,TRBV18,TRBJ1-2,CASSPGTDGYTF,TGTGCCAGCTCCCCCGGGACAGATGGCTACACCTTC
15,TRBD2,TRBV7-2,TRBJ2-7,CASSETRGRTYEQYF,TGTGCCAGCAGCGAGACCCGCGGGAGAACCTACGAGCAGTACTTC
13,TRBD1,TRBV30,TRBJ2-7,CAWRRTGGYEQYF,TGTGCCTGGCGAAGGACAGGGGGTTACGAGCAGTACTTC
14,.,TRBV19,TRBJ1-5,CASQIRDNNQPQHF,TGTGCCAGCCAAATCCGGGACAACAATCAGCCCCAGCATTTT
15,.,TRBV7-9,TRBJ1-4,CASSSSPTGREKLFF,TGTGCCAGCAGCTCCTCTCCAACAGGGCGTGAAAAACTGTTTTTT
14,.,TRBV10-3,TRBJ1-1,CAISESGGDAEAFF,TGTGCCATCAGTGAGTCGGGAGGGGACGCTGAAGCTTTCTTT
14,.,TRBV5-1,TRBJ2-3,CASSFGGFTDTQYF,TGCGCCAGCAGCTTTGGGGGGTTCACAGATACGCAGTATTTT
13,.,TRBV18,TRBJ2-7,CASSPRMLYEQYF,TGTGCCAGCTCTCCGAGGATGCTCTACGAGCAGTACTTC
16,.,TRBV2,TRBJ1-2,CASSVHEASPNYGYTF,TGTGCCAGCAGTGTCCACGAGGCCTCTCCTAACTATGGCTACACCTTC
13,.,TRBV30,TRBJ2-5,CAWSAGVWETQYF,TGTGCCTGGAGTGCGGGGGTCTGGGAGACCCAGTACTTC
15,.,TRBV5-5,TRBJ2-7,CASSVVADASYEQYF,TGTGCCAGCAGCGTTGTAGCGGACGCTTCCTACGAGCAGTACTTC
17,TRBD2,TRBV7-3,TRBJ2-7,CASSLASGGANSYEQYF,TGTGCCAGCAGCTTGGCTAGCGGGGGGGCAAATTCCTACGAGCAGTACTTC
13,.,TRBV6-5,TRBJ2-5,CASRNQVEETQYF,TGTGCCAGCAGGAACCAGGTGGAAGAGACCCAGTACTTC
15,TRBD1,TRBV4-1,TRBJ2-7,CASSSYSQGAQEQYF,TGCGCCAGCAGCTCGTATAGTCAGGGGGCGCAGGAGCAGTACTTC
18,.,TRBV1,TRBJ2-2,CTSSQDQTSGSWTGELFF,TGCACCAGCAGCCAAGATCAGACTAGCGGGAGTTGGACCGGGGAGCTGTTTTTT
16,TRBD2,TRBV6-6,TRBJ2-7,CASSLTSGVFPYEQYF,TGTGCCAGCAGCCTGACTAGCGGGGTATTCCCCTACGAGCAGTACTTC
17,TRBD2,TRBV18,TRBJ2-1,CASSGLAGTTSYNEQFF,TGTGCCAGCTCGGGACTAGCGGGGACTACTTCCTACAATGAGCAGTTCTTC
13,.,TRBV29-1,TRBJ1-4,CSVDEQGNEKLFF,TGCAGCGTTGATGAGCAGGGGAATGAAAAACTGTTTTTT
14,.,TRBV2,TRBJ2-7,CASKAEDIAYEQYF,TGTGCCAGCAAGGCAGAGGACATCGCCTACGAGCAGTACTTC
13,TRBD2,TRBV9,TRBJ2-3,CASGGGSTDTQYF,TGTGCCAGCGGGGGGGGGAGCACAGATACGCAGTATTTT
17,.,TRBV9,TRBJ1-1,CASSVDFSGGGNTEAFF,TGTGCCAGCAGCGTAGATTTCTCCGGCGGAGGGAACACTGAAGCTTTCTTT
15,TRBD2,TRBV27,TRBJ2-1,CASSFLTSGGNEQFF,TGTGCCAGCAGTTTTTTGACTAGCGGGGGCAATGAGCAGTTCTTC